Below, one T cell receptor (beta chain) is given with its context. The table lists this clonotype with many counts. Its antigen is still unknown. No quality values exist for individual bases; no much larger clone is one base distant. The sample originates from a study of spatial heterogeneity in lung cancer (dated by TCRdb to between 2018 and 2021). The study in broad terms: More beta-chain than alpha-chain transcripts were consistently detected, likely reflecting higher beta-chain transcript abundance. In the raw uncorrected reads, each unique combination of TCR and UMI appeared on average more than ten times. The study quantitatively compared TCR alpha and beta repertoires across multiple tumor regions, matched nontumor lung and blood in non-small cell lung cancer. TCR repertoire features were related to nonsynonymous mutation counts determined by whole-exome sequencing of tumor tissue. At surgery, around 200 tumor regions, around 68 matched nontumor lung samples and 56 PBMC samples were TCR-sequenced for both alpha and beta chains.

Libraries were built with 5' RACE. Sequencing was performed on a NextSeq 500. To allow correction of PCR and sequencing errors, the TCR library protocol tagged every TCR cDNA molecule with a unique molecular identifier. Turning to the authors' computational methods: TCR identification, UMI-based error correction and CDR3 extraction were all carried out with Decombinator tools. TCRs above a frequency of 2 per 1,000, corresponding to the top 1% of the tumor frequency distribution, were defined as expanded. Renyi diversity was computed with the R vegan package after each repertoire had been subsampled 100 times to 5,000 TCRs. CDR3 similarity networks were built from amino acid triplet string-kernel similarity, with CDR3s being connected when pairwise similarity was above 0.82. The raw public data were reprocessed by TCRdb itself: fastp quality trimming at Q25, MiXCR clonotype calling, in-frame beta chains only. Each record represents a unique CDR3 protein, reported with the most common genes and DNA among its rows. It is TCRdb's table, rather than the study itself, that gives the V and J calls and clone size. This sample is represented by about 18,000 distinct CDR3 sequences; 19% of them were singletons. Of the sample, more than 13% falls within the top ten clones.

V drops 1 base and J drops 2 bases, leaving 5 bases in between. Including cysteine and phenylalanine, the CDR3 has 14 amino acids. Only the CDR3 region is kept as DNA, spanning 42 bases read in frame from base 1. CDR1 MNHNS and CDR2 SASEGT were looked up in the germline V gene. The time point label corresponds to: sample taken at primary tumor resection. TCR sequencing used whole RNA extracted from tumor and nontumor lung tissue, or from cryopreserved PBMC samples, without cell sorting. Samples were obtained from 70 to 85 patients with early-stage, untreated non-small cell lung cancer from the lung TRACERx cohort. A patient was chosen for TCR sequencing only when enough RNA was available from at least two tumor regions. Overall results and qualifications from the work: Ubiquitous expanded tumor TCRs were detected in blood more often at tumor resection than at routine follow-up. Additional single-cell paired TCR alpha and beta sequencing was considered necessary to confirm, at a functional level, the hypothesis that regional TCRs recognize regional mutations.

The receptor was derived from a male donor with early-stage non-small cell lung cancer. The sequenced sample was PBMCs, obtained at surgery. The sequence links TRBV6-1 to TRBJ1-4; no D gene is confidently identified. CDR3 loop: CASSEGGTNEKLFF. The bases are TGTGCCAGCAGTGAAGGTGGGACTAATGAAAAACTGTTTTTT.